Reported below is one TCR beta chain. Every isolated RNA sample was fully reverse transcribed, so sequencing captured expressed TCRB transcripts. About 3.57 million reads per sample on average were obtained from naive, central memory and regulatory T cell samples. This table comes from immunoSEQ multiplex PCR, and its TCRdb copy is limited to in-frame clones, with some not included. The profile covers roughly 300,000 clones, with roughly 8% appearing a single time and around 0.45% taken by the ten largest. This sample was included in a study of beta chain features in type 1 diabetes. Study information: Healthy donors and patients showed comparable age, gender and cell yields.

Averaging approximately 110 mL, one heparinised blood draw came from each individual donor. The V segment lost 4 bases and the J segment 1 base; nucleotides outside the gene matches: 4. Germline V gene sequence: CDR1 LGHNA, CDR2 YSLEER. CDR3 length: 15 residues. The chain links TRBV4-3 to TRBJ2-3; 8 nucleotides agree with TRBD2. This clonotype was obtained from a woman younger than 35 in good health. Sequenced material: central memory CD4+ T cells from blood. CDR3 nucleotide sequence: TGCGCCAGCAGCCGAGCGGGAGCGGGCACAGATACGCAGTATTTT. Protein product: CASSRAGAGTDTQYF.